The clone carrying this T cell receptor (beta chain) turned up a few times. Its antigen is as yet unknown. The junction differs from germline at one of its ends, possibly a read error. Stem cell-like memory, regulatory, central memory and naive CD4+ cells were sorted via CD45RO/CCR7/CD25/CD127/CD95/CD27. Each sorted fraction was over 95% pure. The CDR3 spans 14 residues. The germline gives CDR1 MGHRA, CDR2 YSYEKL. The data were taken from a study of beta chain features in type 1 diabetes. Expressed TCRB transcripts got sequenced, as all isolated RNA was reverse transcribed. Sequencing was performed with immunoSEQ multiplex PCR; in TCRdb, only in-frame clones are kept and a portion is missing. The sample shows about 160,000 clones, about 9% of them seen only once. Study-wide findings and caveats: Type 1 diabetes patients had moderately but significantly shorter TCRB CDR3s in all four CD4+ subsets. HLA effects on TCRB rearrangement stayed unresolved here. A closer apparent resemblance between naive, central memory and Treg TCRB repertoires was seen in patients than in healthy donors.

The receptor's source is a woman aged 18-35 years with type 1 diabetes. The sample was central memory CD4+ T cells from blood. The chain links TRBV4-1 to TRBJ2-3, with no clear D. CDR3 sequence (DNA): TGCGCCAGCGGCCAACCCCGGGTCCCAGATACGCAGTATTTT. Amino acid sequence: CASGQPRVPDTQYF.